One and the same sample provided the 27 T cell receptor beta chains below, sequenced in a study of beta chain features in type 1 diabetes. The isolated RNA, all of it, was reverse transcribed, so expressed TCRB transcripts were what got sequenced. Assay used: immunoSEQ multiplex PCR; TCRdb lists only in-frame clones, some missing. This sample has hundreds of thousands of clones, with 7% to 9% found just once. Specimen: central memory CD4+ T cells from blood. The receptors here all came from a woman in her late teens or twenties in good health.

There are many counts of this clone. V usage is TRBV7-9 and J usage is TRBJ1-5, with unresolved D. The CDR3 has 14 amino acids. Trimming pared 1 base from V and 2 bases from J, leaving 6 bases between. Germline assignment: CDR1 SEHNR and CDR2 FQNEAQ (reference sequence). The CDR3 DNA reads as TGTGCCAGCAGCTTAGACCGTCGCAATCAGCCCCAGCATTTT. Translating it yields CASSLDRRNQPQHF. Complete variable domain (other parts from reference TRBV7-9 and TRBJ1-5): DTGVSQNPRHKITKRGQNVTFRCDPISEHNRLYWYRQTLGQGPEFLTYFQNEAQLEKSRLLSDRFSAERPKGSFSTLEIQRTEQGDSAMYLCASSLDRRNQPQHFGDGTRLSIL.

This clone has more than one count but fewer than ten. The CDR3 coding sequence is TGTGCCAGCTCACCAGGGGAACGCCTCTACAATGAGCAGTTCTTC. Its protein is CASSPGERLYNEQFF. The chain combines TRBV18 with TRBJ2-1; D uncertain. V lost 2 bases and J 3 bases, leaving 11 bases between the germline ends. From germline, CDR1 is KGHSH and CDR2 LQKENI. The CDR3 has 15 residues.

This clone has only a few counts. The chain recombines TRBV7-2 with TRBJ1-1; D ambiguous. The CDR3 loop spans 14 amino acids. From germline, CDR1 is SGHTA and CDR2 FQGNSA. V dropped 1 base and J dropped 5 bases, with 11 bases sitting between them. CDR3: CASSLGDPGTEAFF. CDR3 in DNA: TGTGCCAGCAGCTTAGGAGATCCGGGAACTGAAGCTTTCTTT.

The CDR3 DNA reads TGCAGTGCTATTTCCAATGAGCAGTTCTTC. As protein: CSAISNEQFF. This chain uses TRBV20-1 with TRBJ2-1; the D is unclear. The V end was cut by 4 bases, the J end by 6 bases, with 4 bases between. Germline assignment: CDR1 DFQATT and CDR2 SNEGSKA (reference sequence). The CDR3 is 10 amino acids.

The genes are TRBV19 and TRBJ2-3; 16 bases agree with TRBD2. V lost 1 base to trimming and J lost 14 bases; unmatched junction nucleotides: 9. CDR1 LNHDA and CDR2 SQIVND come from the germline V gene (reference sequence). The CDR3 sequence is 16 residues long. DNA for the CDR3: TGTGCCAGTAGTATAGCCCCGGGACTAGCGGGAGGGCTCCTGTATTTT. It yields the protein CASSIAPGLAGGLLYF.

The rearrangement joins TRBV5-1 to TRBJ2-7; D is undetermined. V was clipped by 0 bases and J by 6 bases, with 10 bases between them. The CDR3 is 13 residues long. CDR1 is SGHRS, CDR2 YFSETQ, per germline. The DNA of the CDR3 is TGCGCCAGCAGCTTGGGCATCCCCAGCGAGCAGTACTTC. Translated, it gives CASSLGIPSEQYF.

This clone was detected a few times. The V call is TRBV15, the J call TRBJ1-2, with D possibly being TRBD1 (5 bases). The V gene lost 0 bases and the J gene lost 8 bases, with 13 bases spanning the gap. Germline loops: CDR1 LNHNV, CDR2 YYDKDF (reference sequence). The CDR3 loop spans 14 amino acids. The DNA for the CDR3 is TGTGCCACCAGCAGAGATATCAGGACATTCGGCTACACCTTC. Protein product: CATSRDIRTFGYTF.

V and J are TRBV9 and TRBJ2-1; 8 bases match TRBD2. V lost 4 bases, J lost 4 bases, and 19 bases stayed unmatched. The CDR3 covers 19 residues. The germline V gene encodes CDR1 SGDLS and CDR2 YYNGEE. CDR3 DNA: TGTGCCAGCAGCCCCGGTGGGTCGGGAGGGTCTGGGGGGTACAATGAGCAGTTCTTC. Its protein product is CASSPGGSGGSGGYNEQFF.

This clone was counted ten times or more. The CDR3 region has the DNA TGCGCCAGCAACCTCAGGGGACACACAGATACGCAGTATTTT. It codes for CASNLRGHTDTQYF. The V gene is TRBV5-1, the J gene TRBJ2-3, with a weak D call TRBD1 (6 bases). This CDR3 spans 14 amino acids. Per the germline V gene, CDR1 is SGHRS and CDR2 is YFSETQ. Between the trimmed V and J ends, which lost 6 bases and 2 bases, there was a span of 13 bases.

This clone occurred many times. The V and J genes are TRBV9 and TRBJ2-2, with TRBD2 matching over 12 bases. Germline trimming cut 5 bases from V and 5 bases from J; bases unmatched to any gene: 7. The length of the CDR3 is 16 residues. Per the germline V gene, CDR1 is SGDLS and CDR2 is YYNGEE. DNA of the CDR3: TGTGCCAGCAGTCCTGGACTAGCGGGATTAACCGGGGAGCTGTTTTTT. Translated: CASSPGLAGLTGELFF.

The table lists this clone with a few counts. This sequence joins TRBV7-8 and TRBJ2-5; no firm D call. Germline lookup yields CDR1 SGHVS and CDR2 FQNEAQ. The CDR3 consists of 12 residues. V was pared by 2 bases and J by 8 bases, with 9 bases between. The CDR3 DNA is TGTGCCAGCAGCTTATGGGAAGGAACCCAGTACTTC. Encoded protein: CASSLWEGTQYF. Filled out from reference TRBV7-8 and TRBJ2-5, the complete variable domain reads GAGVSQSPRYKVAKRGQDVALRCDPISGHVSLFWYQQALGQGPEFLTYFQNEAQLDKSGLPSDRFFAERPEGSVSTLKIQRTQQEDSAVYLCASSLWEGTQYFGPGTRLLVL.

The table lists this clone with a few counts. The chain combines TRBV28 with TRBJ1-3; no reliable D call. Trimming took off 6 bases at V and 4 bases at J, with 7 bases between the two ends. CDR3 length: 12 amino acids. Germline V CDR1 and CDR2: MDHEN, SYDVKM. CDR3 in amino acids: CASSHTGNTIYF. In nucleotides, the CDR3 is TGTGCCAGCAGCCACACGGGAAACACCATATATTTT.

About this clone itself: Different DNA sequences within this sample yield the same CDR3. This sequence joins TRBV10-3 and TRBJ1-5; 7 nucleotides match TRBD1. The germline gives CDR1 ENHRY, CDR2 SYGVKD. CDR3 length equals 13 residues. V lost 6 bases, J lost 5 bases, and 4 bases stayed unmatched. CDR3 in amino acids: CAISVDRDQPQHF. In DNA, the CDR3 is TGTGCCATCAGCGTTGACAGGGATCAGCCCCAGCATTTT.

This clone was seen only a few times. Other DNA sequences in this specimen translate into the identical CDR3. This sequence joins TRBV18 and TRBJ1-2; D not certain. CDR1 KGHSH and CDR2 LQKENI come from the germline V gene. The CDR3 contains 14 residues. V lost 4 bases and J 2 bases, leaving 11 bases between the germline ends. CDR3 sequence (DNA): TGTGCCAGCTCACTCGGTGGCAGAAACTATGGCTACACCTTC. Its protein product is CASSLGGRNYGYTF.

This clone was recorded many times. V and J are TRBV7-8 and TRBJ2-3; perhaps D is TRBD1 or TRBD2 (5 bases each). Trimming shortened V by 5 bases and J by 3 bases, and 18 bases separated the two germline ends. Germline CDR1 and CDR2: SGHVS and FQNEAQ. CDR3 size: 16 residues. CDR3 DNA: TGTGCCAGCAGCCCCCGGGGCAGTAGGTTTACAGATACGCAGTATTTT. This sequence encodes CASSPRGSRFTDTQYF.

Note on this clone: One junction end disagrees with the germline gene, perhaps due to a read error. The identical CDR3 is also encoded by other nucleotide sequences in the sample. This chain connects TRBV29-1 to TRBJ1-2, with D perhaps TRBD1 (5 bases). This CDR3 spans 17 amino acids. The germline CDR1 and CDR2 sequences are SQVTM and ANQGSEA. This chain's CDR3 is CSAEPRAGLSANYGYTF. As DNA, the CDR3 is TGCAGCGCCGAGCCCCGGGCAGGGCTTTCAGCTAACTATGGCTACACTTTC.

The V and J genes are TRBV7-9 and TRBJ2-1; TRBD1 agrees at 10 bases. V lost 3 bases, J lost 6 bases, and 5 bases stayed unmatched. The CDR3 is 15 residues long. CDR1 is SEHNR, CDR2 FQNEAQ, per germline (reference sequence). CDR3 protein: CASSLGQGNSNEQFF. The CDR3 DNA follows: TGTGCCAGCAGCTTGGGACAGGGGAATAGCAATGAGCAGTTCTTC.

The CDR3 region is CASSNPTSRGYNEQFF. The CDR3 nucleotides are TGTGCCAGCAGCAACCCTACTAGCCGGGGATACAATGAGCAGTTCTTC. V and J are TRBV21-1 and TRBJ2-1; TRBD2 was called by the table and not checked on the DNA. TRBV21-1 is noted as a pseudogene. The CDR3 runs to 16 residues.

V and J are TRBV15 and TRBJ2-1; 7 bases agree with TRBD2. Germline V gene data show CDR1 as LNHNV and CDR2 as YYDKDF (reference sequence). The CDR3 is made up of 14 amino acids. After removal of 0 bases from V and 10 bases from J, the junction contained 6 bases not matched to a gene. The CDR3 DNA reads as TGTGCCACCAGCAGAGATACCTATAGCGGGGAGCAGTTCTTC. It is translated as CATSRDTYSGEQFF.

This rearrangement joins TRBV7-6 to TRBJ2-3; no clear D gene. The length of the CDR3 is 14 residues. The germline V gene has CDR1 SGHVS and CDR2 FNYEAQ. Trimming pared 1 base from V and 1 base from J, leaving 6 bases between. The chain's CDR3 is CASSLDPGTDTQYF. As DNA, the CDR3 is TGTGCCAGCAGCTTAGACCCGGGCACAGATACGCAGTATTTT. The variable domain in full, with the rest retrieved from reference TRBV7-6 and TRBJ2-3, is GAGVSQSPRYKVTKRGQDVALRCDPISGHVSLYWYRQALGQGPEFLTYFNYEAQQDKSGLPNDRFSAERPEGSISTLTIQRTEQRDSAMYRCASSLDPGTDTQYFGPGTRLTVL.

This clone has only a few counts. The J gene is TRBJ2-7, the V gene TRBV2; perhaps TRBD2 as D (6 bases). The V gene's germline CDR1 is SNHLY and CDR2 FYNNEI. The V end was cut by 9 bases, the J end by 6 bases, with 9 bases between. The CDR3 covers 10 residues. CDR3 coding DNA: TGTGCCAGTGGGAGGCGCGAGCAGTACTTC. Protein sequence: CASGRREQYF.

The chain carries TRBV13 and TRBJ2-7, with D hard to call. Germline V CDR1 and CDR2: PRHDT, FYEKMQ (reference sequence). Deletions cut 5 bases from V and 2 bases from J, with 13 bases between. This CDR3 spans 14 amino acids. CDR3 in amino acids: CASSALQSPYEQYF. CDR3 nucleotides: TGTGCCAGCAGCGCTCTACAATCTCCCTACGAGCAGTACTTC. Full variable domain (missing parts from reference TRBV13 and TRBJ2-7): AAGVIQSPRHLIKEKRETATLKCYPIPRHDTVYWYQQGPGQDPQFLISFYEKMQSDKGSIPDRFSAQQFSDYHSELNMSSLELGDSALYFCASSALQSPYEQYFGPGTRLTVT.

This clone was picked up a small number of times. The CDR3: CASSPHGGAEYNEQFF. The CDR3 DNA follows: TGTGCCAGCAGCCCCCACGGGGGGGCGGAATACAATGAGCAGTTCTTC. The chain is built from TRBV7-2 and TRBJ2-1; 8 positions match TRBD2. V lost 5 bases and J lost 4; bases outside the gene matches: 10. The length of the CDR3 is 16 residues. Germline CDR1 reads SGHTA; CDR2 reads FQGNSA.

This clone was picked up a small number of times. CDR3 sequence: CASSQERTSSEETQYF. The CDR3 DNA reads as TGTGCCAGCAGCCAAGAGCGGACTAGCAGTGAAGAGACCCAGTACTTC. The gene calls are TRBV4-2 and TRBJ2-5, with 8 bases lining up with TRBD2. CDR1 and CDR2 from the germline V gene are LGHNA and YNFKEQ. Trimming cost V 0 bases and J 3 bases; bases outside gene matches: 6. The CDR3 sequence is 16 residues long.

The rearrangement links TRBV7-3 to TRBJ2-7; 7 bases line up with TRBD1. CDR3 length: 15 residues. The germline CDR1 and CDR2 sequences are SGHTA and FQGTGA. With V trimmed by 2 bases and J by 1 base, 5 bases remained unmatched. CDR3 in amino acids: CASSLWAGGSYEQYF. The CDR3 DNA reads as TGTGCCAGCAGCTTATGGGCAGGGGGATCCTACGAGCAGTACTTC.

Concerning this clone: A read error may produce the germline difference seen at one junction end. CDR3 protein: CAISGGQGLTDTQYF. In DNA, the CDR3 is TGTGCCATCAGTGGGGGACAGGGTCTCACAGATACGCAGTATTTT. The rearrangement uses TRBV6-1 and TRBJ2-3; 9 nucleotides line up with TRBD1. The CDR3 totals 15 residues. Germline V gene data show CDR1 as MNHNS and CDR2 as SASEGT.

The chain couples TRBV9 to TRBJ2-2, with D hard to call. Germline CDR1 reads SGDLS; CDR2 reads YYNGEE. V was clipped by 0 bases and J by 5 bases, with 11 bases between them. CDR3 length equals 15 residues. The CDR3 protein is CASSVDLGWTGELFF. The CDR3 nucleotides read TGTGCCAGCAGCGTAGATCTGGGTTGGACCGGGGAGCTGTTTTTT.